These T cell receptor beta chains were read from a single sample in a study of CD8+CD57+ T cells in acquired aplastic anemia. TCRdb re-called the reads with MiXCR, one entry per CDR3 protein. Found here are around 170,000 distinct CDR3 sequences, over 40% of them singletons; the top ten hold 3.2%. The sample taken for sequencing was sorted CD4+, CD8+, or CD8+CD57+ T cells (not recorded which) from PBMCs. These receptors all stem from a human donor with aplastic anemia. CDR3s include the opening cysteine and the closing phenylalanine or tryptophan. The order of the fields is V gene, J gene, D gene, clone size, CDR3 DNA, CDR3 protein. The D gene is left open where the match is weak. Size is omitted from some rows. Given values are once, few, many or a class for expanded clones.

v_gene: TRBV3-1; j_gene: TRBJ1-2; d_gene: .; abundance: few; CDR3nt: TGTGCCAGCAGCCAAGGAGGGTTTAACTACTATGGCTACACCTTC; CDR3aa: CASSQGGFNYYGYTF
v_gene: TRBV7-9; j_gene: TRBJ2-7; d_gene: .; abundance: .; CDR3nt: TGTGCCAGCAGCCCCCCGGCCATCTACGAGCAGTACTTC; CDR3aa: CASSPPAIYEQYF
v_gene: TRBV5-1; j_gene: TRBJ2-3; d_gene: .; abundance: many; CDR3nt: TGCGCCAGCAGCCCTCACGGGCAGAGAAGCACAGATACGCAGTATTTT; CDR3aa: CASSPHGQRSTDTQYF
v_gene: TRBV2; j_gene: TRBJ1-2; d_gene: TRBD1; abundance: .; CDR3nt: TGTGCCAGCAGACCGGGACAGGGATCGGGCGGCTACACCTTC; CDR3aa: CASRPGQGSGGYTF
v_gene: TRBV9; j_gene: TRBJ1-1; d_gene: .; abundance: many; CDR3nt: TGTGCCAGCAGCCCCCGGCAGGGTCACACTGAAGCTTTCTTT; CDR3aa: CASSPRQGHTEAFF
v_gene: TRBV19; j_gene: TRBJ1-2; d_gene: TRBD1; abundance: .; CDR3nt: TGTGCCAGTAGGGGACAGGGGGAGGAGGGCTACACCTTC; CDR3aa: CASRGQGEEGYTF
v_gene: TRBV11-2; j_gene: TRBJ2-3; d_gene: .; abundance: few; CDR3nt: TGTGCCAGCAGCCCGCCGGGTCGAGGGGCCGATACGCAGTATTTT; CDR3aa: CASSPPGRGADTQYF
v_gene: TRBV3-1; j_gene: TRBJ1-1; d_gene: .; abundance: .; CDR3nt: TGTGCCAGCAGCCAAGTTGTCGGGGTGGGGAACACTGAAGCTTTCTTT; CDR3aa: CASSQVVGVGNTEAFF
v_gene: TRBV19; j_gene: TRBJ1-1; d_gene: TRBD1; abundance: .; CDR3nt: TGTGCCAGTAGTACAGGGACAGCCACTGAAGCTTTCTTT; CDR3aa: CASSTGTATEAFF
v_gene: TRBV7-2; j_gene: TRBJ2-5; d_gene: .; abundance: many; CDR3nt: TGTGCCAGCAGCCCCAAGTGGGGAGATACGGAGACCCAGTACTTC; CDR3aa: CASSPKWGDTETQYF
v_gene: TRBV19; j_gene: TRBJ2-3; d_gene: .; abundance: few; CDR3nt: TGTGCCAGTAGTATAGGCAGGGAGGGCACAGATACGCAGTATTTT; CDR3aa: CASSIGREGTDTQYF
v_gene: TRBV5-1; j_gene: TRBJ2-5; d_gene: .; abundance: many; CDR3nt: TGCGCCAGCAGCTTCACAGGGATGGGCCAAGAGACCCAGTACTTC; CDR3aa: CASSFTGMGQETQYF
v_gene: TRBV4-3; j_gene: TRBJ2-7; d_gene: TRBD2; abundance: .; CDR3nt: TGCGCCAGCAGCCGGACTAGCGGGGGAACCTACGAGCAGTACTTC; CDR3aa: CASSRTSGGTYEQYF
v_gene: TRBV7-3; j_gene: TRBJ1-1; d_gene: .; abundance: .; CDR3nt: TGTGCCAGCAGCTTAGGACTAGCGGGGGGGGCTTTCTTT; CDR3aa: CASSLGLAGGAFF
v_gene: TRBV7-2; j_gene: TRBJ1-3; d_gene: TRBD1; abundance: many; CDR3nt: TGTGCCAGCAGCTTACAGGGGGGGGTTGGAAACACCATATATTTT; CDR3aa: CASSLQGGVGNTIYF
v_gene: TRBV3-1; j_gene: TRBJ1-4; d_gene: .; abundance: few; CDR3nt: TGTGCCAGCAGCCAACGGGGAGGGCAGGAAAAACTGTTTTTT; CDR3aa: CASSQRGGQEKLFF
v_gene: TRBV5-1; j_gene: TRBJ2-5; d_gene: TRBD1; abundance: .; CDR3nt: TGCGCCAGCAGCGACCACGCGGGACAGGCGTACCAAGAGACTCAGTACTTC; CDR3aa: CASSDHAGQAYQETQYF
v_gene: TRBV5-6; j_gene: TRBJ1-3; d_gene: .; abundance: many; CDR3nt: TGTGCCAGCAGCTTGCGGGGCACTGGAAACACCATATATTTT; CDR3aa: CASSLRGTGNTIYF
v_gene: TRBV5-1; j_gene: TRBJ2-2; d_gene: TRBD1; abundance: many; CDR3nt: TGCGCCAGCAGCTTCGGACAGGGAGGGGAGCTGTTTTTT; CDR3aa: CASSFGQGGELFF
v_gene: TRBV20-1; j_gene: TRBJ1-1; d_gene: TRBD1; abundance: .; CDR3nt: TGCAGTGCTAGAGGAATGGGGACAGCCGGCTTT; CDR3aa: CSARGMGTAGF
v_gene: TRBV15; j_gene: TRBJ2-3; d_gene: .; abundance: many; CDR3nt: TGTGCCACCAGCGGACCCGACCCCCGACAGCAAAGAGATACGCAGTATTTT; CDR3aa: CATSGPDPRQQRDTQYF
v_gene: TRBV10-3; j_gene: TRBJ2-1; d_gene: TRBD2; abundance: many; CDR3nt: TGTGCCATCAGCGGACTAGCGGGAGCAGGGACCAATGAGCAGTTCTTC; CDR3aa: CAISGLAGAGTNEQFF
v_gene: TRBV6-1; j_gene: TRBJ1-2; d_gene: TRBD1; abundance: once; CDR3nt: TGTGCCAGCAGTGACCGGGACAGGGATGGCTACACCTTC; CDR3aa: CASSDRDRDGYTF
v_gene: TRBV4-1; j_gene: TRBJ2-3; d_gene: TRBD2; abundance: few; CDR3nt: TGCGCCAGCAGCCAAGTTCCGCGGGGGGGGTTAGCTAGCACAGATACGCAGTATTTT; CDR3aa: CASSQVPRGGLASTDTQYF
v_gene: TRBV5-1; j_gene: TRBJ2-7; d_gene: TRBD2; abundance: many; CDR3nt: TGCGCCAGCAGCTTGACCGGGACTAGCGAATACGAGCAGTACTTC; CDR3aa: CASSLTGTSEYEQYF
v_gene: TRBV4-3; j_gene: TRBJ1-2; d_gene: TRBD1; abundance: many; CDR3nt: TGCGCCAGCAGCCAAGACACGGGGACAGACTATGGCTACACCTTC; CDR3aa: CASSQDTGTDYGYTF
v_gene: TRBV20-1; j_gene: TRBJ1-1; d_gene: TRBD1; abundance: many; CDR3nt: TGCAGTGCTAGAGATGGGACCAGGGGGTATGCTGAAGCTTTCTTT; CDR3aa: CSARDGTRGYAEAFF
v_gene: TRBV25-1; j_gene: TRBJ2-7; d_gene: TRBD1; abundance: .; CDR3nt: TGTGCCAGCAGTCCACATGGACAGGGCAACGACGAGCAGTACTTC; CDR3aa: CASSPHGQGNDEQYF
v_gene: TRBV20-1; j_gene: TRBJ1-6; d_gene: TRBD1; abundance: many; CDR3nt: TGCAGTGCTAGCGCCACAGGGGGCGTTTCACCCCTCCACTTT; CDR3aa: CSASATGGVSPLHF
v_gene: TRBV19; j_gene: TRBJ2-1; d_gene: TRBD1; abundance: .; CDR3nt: TGTGCCAGTAGTAGCCGGGACAGGGTGAGGAATGAGCAGTTCTTC; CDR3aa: CASSSRDRVRNEQFF
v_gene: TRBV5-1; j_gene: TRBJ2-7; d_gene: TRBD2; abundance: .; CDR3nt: TGCGCCAGCAGGCGGGGGACTCAGGCCTACGAGCAGTACTTC; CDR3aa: CASRRGTQAYEQYF
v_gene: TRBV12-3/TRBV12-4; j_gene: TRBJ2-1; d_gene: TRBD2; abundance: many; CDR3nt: TGTGCCAGCAGTCACCGCTGGACTAGCGGGGGGGACAATGAGCAGTTCTTC; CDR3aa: CASSHRWTSGGDNEQFF
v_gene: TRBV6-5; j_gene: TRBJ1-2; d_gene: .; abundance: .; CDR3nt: TGTGCCAGCAGTTACACGGCAGGGCTATATGGCTACACCTTC; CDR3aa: CASSYTAGLYGYTF
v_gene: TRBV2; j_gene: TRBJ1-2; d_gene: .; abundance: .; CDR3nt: TGTGCCACTTGGGGATCGACTGGCTACACCTTC; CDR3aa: CATWGSTGYTF
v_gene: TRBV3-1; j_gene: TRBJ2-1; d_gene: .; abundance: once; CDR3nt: TGTGCCAGCAGCCAAGAACTCCTCAGCCAAAAAAATGAGCAGTTCTTC; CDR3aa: CASSQELLSQKNEQFF
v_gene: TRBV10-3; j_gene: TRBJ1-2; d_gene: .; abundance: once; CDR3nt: TGTGCCATCAGTGACCAACAGGACTATGGCTACACCTTC; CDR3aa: CAISDQQDYGYTF
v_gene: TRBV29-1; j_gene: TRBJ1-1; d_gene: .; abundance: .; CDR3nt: TGCAGCGTTGAACGGACTAGCGGGATTGAAGCTTTCTTT; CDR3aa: CSVERTSGIEAFF
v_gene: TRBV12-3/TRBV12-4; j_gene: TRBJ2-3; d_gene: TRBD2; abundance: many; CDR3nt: TGTGCCAGCAGCCCACTAGCGGGAGGACTAGATACGCAGTATTTT; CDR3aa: CASSPLAGGLDTQYF
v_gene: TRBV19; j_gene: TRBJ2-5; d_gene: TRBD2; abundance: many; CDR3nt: TGTGCCAGTAGTATAAGACTAGCGGGCGGAGAAGAGACCCAGCACTTC; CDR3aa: CASSIRLAGGEETQHF
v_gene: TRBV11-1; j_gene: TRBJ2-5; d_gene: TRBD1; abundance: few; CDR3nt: TGTGCCAGCAGCTTACCAGGGGGCATCAGGGAGACCCAGTACTTC; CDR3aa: CASSLPGGIRETQYF
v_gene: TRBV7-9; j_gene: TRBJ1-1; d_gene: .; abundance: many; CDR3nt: TGTGCCAGCAGCTTAGTCGGATCAGCGATGAACACTGAAGCTTTCTTT; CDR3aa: CASSLVGSAMNTEAFF
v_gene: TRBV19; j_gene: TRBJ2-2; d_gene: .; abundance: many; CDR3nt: TGTGCCAGTAGTCTTCTTGGCAGGGCTGGCGGGGAGCTGTTTTTT; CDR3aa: CASSLLGRAGGELFF
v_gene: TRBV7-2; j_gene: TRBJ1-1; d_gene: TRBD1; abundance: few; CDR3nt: TGTGCCACCCGACAGGGGCCAAACACTGAAGCTTTCTTT; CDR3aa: CATRQGPNTEAFF
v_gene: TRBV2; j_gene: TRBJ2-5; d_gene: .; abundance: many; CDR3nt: TGTGCCAGCATTCGGGACCGACAAGAGACCCAGTACTTC; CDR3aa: CASIRDRQETQYF
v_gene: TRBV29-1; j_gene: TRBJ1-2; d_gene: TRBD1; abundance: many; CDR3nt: TGCAGCGTCGCCGGGACAGGGGGCATTTTCTATGGCTACACCTTC; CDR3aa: CSVAGTGGIFYGYTF
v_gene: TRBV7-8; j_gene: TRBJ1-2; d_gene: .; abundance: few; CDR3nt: TGTGCCAGCAGCTTAGTGATAGGGGGTGACTATGGCTACACCTTC; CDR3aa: CASSLVIGGDYGYTF
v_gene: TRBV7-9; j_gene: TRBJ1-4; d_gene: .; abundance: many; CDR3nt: TGTGCCAGCAGCCAGGTTATGGAAAAACTGTTTTTT; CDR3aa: CASSQVMEKLFF
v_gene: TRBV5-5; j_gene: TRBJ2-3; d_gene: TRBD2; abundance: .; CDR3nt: TGTGCCAGCGGGGGGGACTCTTACACAGATACGCAGTATTTT; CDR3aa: CASGGDSYTDTQYF
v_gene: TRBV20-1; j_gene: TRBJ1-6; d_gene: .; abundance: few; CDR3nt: TGCAGTGCTAGTCCCCGGGACTGGGATAATTCACCCCTCCACTTT; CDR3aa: CSASPRDWDNSPLHF
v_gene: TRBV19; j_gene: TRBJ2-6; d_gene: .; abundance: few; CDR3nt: TGTGCCAGTAGTTCCAGGGGACCTGGGGCCATCGTCCTAACTTTC; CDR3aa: CASSSRGPGAIVLTF
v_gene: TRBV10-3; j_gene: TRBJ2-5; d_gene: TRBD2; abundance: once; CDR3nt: TGTGCCATCAGTGACGGACTAGCGGGGGCCCGACGGGAGACCCAGTACTTC; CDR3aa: CAISDGLAGARRETQYF